This T cell receptor (beta chain) was identified during a study of cytomegalovirus exposure and HLA in healthy donors (dated by TCRdb to 2015 to 2018). About the full investigation: An earlier analysis of 587 of the donors reported around 280 Gb of sequence data and 117 million unique TCR beta sequences obtained from some 170 million T cells. Both class I and class II loci were covered by HLA typing, at four-digit resolution. Across about 370 genotyped donors of the cohort, an average of about 240,000 unique TCR beta nucleotide sequences per donor were sequenced, and around 19% of those sequences were non-productive. The T cell repertoires of several hundred subjects were profiled by immunosequencing and related to cytomegalovirus serostatus. The study aimed to test whether signatures of past pathogen exposure could be identified by cataloging public T cell receptors. Because of strong linkage in the cohort, five DR-DQ haplotypes were treated as single units for association and clustering. Donor age, sex, ethnicity and CMV serostatus were compiled together with the repertoire data. An earlier analysis of approximately 630 of the donors applied high-throughput TCR beta sequencing to assess whether each TCR beta V gene segment acted as functional or pseudogenic. High-throughput TCR immunosequencing, statistical association of individual TCRs with disease status, and machine learning were combined to predict cytomegalovirus infection status. Among the 398 genotyped donors, around 81% belonged to the genetic ancestry cluster associated with self-reported Caucasian donors. A later genetic analysis used genome-wide SNP genotypes for about 60% of the 666 donors, treating that subset as a discovery cohort. In a later analysis, previously published TCR beta repertoires from 666 donors were re-analyzed and high-resolution HLA genotyping was added so that TCR occurrence patterns could be studied. Along with the 666-subject first cohort, a separate validation cohort of over a hundred different subjects was used. All discovery cohort repertoires had been generated on a single sequencing platform. Typing coverage differed by locus: A, B, C, DRB1 and DQB1 were typed in about 629-630 donors, DQA1 in about 550, DPA1 in some 570, and DPB1 in 472. An early release covering over 500 HLA-typed donors comprised approximately 290 gigabases of sequencing data and 65 million to 100 million unique TCR sequences. Rather than drawing on any new phenotypic data, the later analysis identified candidate immune exposures from TCR beta sequences and the way those sequences occurred across donors. Findings and caveats that apply to the study as a whole: An earlier analysis of roughly 570 of the donors showed that most TCR beta V segments appeared in productive rearrangements either about 87% or about 30% of the time, which broadly matched IMGT annotations. Correlated functional status among segregating V segments might be attributable to linkage disequilibrium, but an unknown experimental factor could not be ruled out. Across donors, most TCR sequences were observed very rarely, whereas some public TCRs were present in many individuals. A later analysis found that HLA-associated TCR beta chains were more clonally expanded and had lower generation probabilities than equally common non-associated chains. Presence/absence analyses assumed roughly uniform sequencing depth across donors, an assumption that may not hold. A later analysis reported that several top co-occurrence clusters appeared linked to parvovirus B19, influenza, CMV and Epstein-Barr virus. Because the 87-base-pair reads could not distinguish some IMGT-functional V segments, including TRBV6-2 and TRBV6-3, those segments were excluded. Because counts were too low, 15 to 20 rarely observed V segments, including chromosome 9 orphons, were excluded from the earlier analysis of several hundred of the donors. The classifier was reported to diagnose cytomegalovirus status with high specificity and sensitivity in both the original cohort and the validation cohort. The cohort was sequenced for TCR beta chains only, and without alpha or paired-chain data the features that could be detected were limited. According to a later analysis, TCR association rates differed among HLA loci, with DRB1 alleles showing the most associated TCRs and HLA-C alleles showing the fewest. Because HLA typing was missing for some donors at each locus, association tests included only the typed subset. A further reported finding was that TCR beta sequences accurately predicted the HLA-A and HLA-B alleles for most subjects in the first cohort. A later genetic analysis associated a missense DCLRE1C variant with V-gene and J-gene trimming of TCR beta chains, and an independent cohort replicated the association. A later analysis found that most CMV-associated TCR beta chains appeared HLA-restricted, with HLA associations seemingly driven largely by CMV exposure. The authors suggested that the approach could potentially be generalized to other disease states and immunological phenotypes. A later analysis associated about 18,000 TCR beta sequences with specific HLA alleles at a false discovery rate of 0.05. When HLA alleles, especially DR and DQ, strongly co-occurred, attributing TCR associations to individual alleles was difficult. Compared with the roughly 700-donor mean, donors in an Asian-associated ancestry cluster had fewer N-insertions in productive TCRs, according to a later genetic analysis. In vitro tests confirmed that a few of the cytomegalovirus-associated TCR beta chains recognize cytomegalovirus antigens. A cluster of highly shared sequence variants was judged likely to represent a technical artifact of the sequencing pipeline. For the cohort, immune exposure information was limited to CMV serostatus. The study listed approximately 160 TCR beta chains as associated with cytomegalovirus.

Remarks on this clone: No cognate antigen has been identified for it. No base-level quality is on record; no much larger clone is a single base apart.

In total, 630 or so healthy bone marrow donors made up the cohort. At the time of sampling, every cohort member was nominally healthy, though immune exposures that went unrecorded were likely present. The donor tested CMV seronegative, placing the donor among the 350 to 400 seronegative members of the cohort. Every donor gave a peripheral blood sample, and the peripheral blood mononuclear cells from that sample were used for TCR beta sequencing. Genomic DNA was extracted from the blood cell samples with the Qiagen DNeasy Blood Extraction Kit. Receptor libraries were prepared by the immunoSEQ multiplex PCR assay. For the multiplex PCR, a mixture combining 60 forward primers for TCR Vbeta segments and 13 reverse primers for TCR Jbeta segments was used. A multiplex PCR assay on genomic DNA amplified the CDR3 region of rearranged TCR beta genes. Amplified TCR beta libraries were sequenced as 87-base-pair reads on the Illumina HiSeq System. In the source study's methods: Across the 600 to 700 repertoires, a later analysis counted about 81 million unique TCR beta chains, around 11 million of which were shared by at least two donors. To remove PCR and sequencing errors, raw reads were error-corrected and collapsed into unique sequences using a nearest-neighbor algorithm that merged closely related sequences. CDR3 sequences were aligned to IMGT reference sequences to assign V, D and J gene segments. For a sequence to be retained, at least a six-nucleotide match to both a V gene segment and a J gene segment was required. A rearrangement was called productive if the CDR3 had no stop codons and remained in frame with V and J, and every other rearrangement was called non-productive. Following IMGT convention, CDR3 was defined as the stretch from the second conserved V-encoded cysteine up to the conserved J-encoded phenylalanine. The earlier analysis of about 610 of the donors excluded any sequence lacking an unambiguous match to a single V gene segment. An earlier analysis of approximately 590 of the donors classified V segments as functional when productive rearrangements were above 56.7% and as segregating when the standard deviation between donors was above 5%. A statistical classification framework was built for diagnosing cytomegalovirus status from the catalog of TCR beta chain sequences. A later analysis assigned V and J genes by comparing TCR nucleotide sequences with IMGT/GENE-DB human TR gene sequences. A later analysis assigned CDR3 sequences and most-parsimonious VDJ recombination scenarios with the TCRdist pipeline. In a later analysis, each TCR beta chain was defined by its CDR3 amino acid sequence together with its V-gene family, and reads lacking a unique V-gene family were excluded. A later analysis removed roughly 590 highly shared, low-generation-probability nucleotide sequences to deal with suspected cross-contamination and a sequencing artifact. In a later analysis, a clonal expansion index was calculated for each public chain from normalized within-repertoire ranks of inferred template counts. In a later analysis, generation probabilities were computed with a VDJ recombination model fitted to out-of-frame rearrangements, and the resulting probabilities were checked against IGoR. In a later analysis, hypergeometric tests were used to score TCR-TCR, TCR-HLA and TCR-CMV co-occurrence, with a repertoire-size bias correction applied to TCR pairs. False discovery rates were estimated in a later analysis by permuting HLA or CMV assignments 20 times. A later analysis grouped co-occurring TCRs with DBSCAN, adding TCRdist sequence similarity when clustering within HLA-allele-positive subsets. Repertoires with fewer than 30,000 or more than 120,000 public chains, plus five repertoires with anomalous nucleotide sharing, were excluded from co-occurrence clustering. TCRdb carries this immuneACCESS record with in-frame sequences only. Its versions omit some clonotypes, under half of them owing to an unresolved V gene in the studies checked, with the rest unexplained. That table is the source of V, J and clone size, and D and trimming were worked out from the DNA. Counted in this sample were about 220,000 clones; approximately 82% of them appeared once. The top ten clonotypes cover 0.6% to 0.65% of the sample.

Ends trimmed: V by 7 bases, J by 0 bases; bases unmatched to a gene: 2. For CDR1 and CDR2, the germline V gene lists MNHEY and SVGAGI. The CDR3 covers 14 residues, taking in both the cysteine and the phenylalanine. This entry keeps only the CDR3 DNA: 42 bases, framed from base 1. This TCR was recovered from a young man in good health and CMV-seronegative. The sequence joins TRBV6-5 to TRBJ2-4; a stretch of 8 junction bases matches TRBD1. What was sequenced was PBMCs. The DNA sequence is as follows: TGTGCCAGCATCGACAGGGGAGCCAAAAACATTCAGTACTTC. The encoded protein is CASIDRGAKNIQYF.